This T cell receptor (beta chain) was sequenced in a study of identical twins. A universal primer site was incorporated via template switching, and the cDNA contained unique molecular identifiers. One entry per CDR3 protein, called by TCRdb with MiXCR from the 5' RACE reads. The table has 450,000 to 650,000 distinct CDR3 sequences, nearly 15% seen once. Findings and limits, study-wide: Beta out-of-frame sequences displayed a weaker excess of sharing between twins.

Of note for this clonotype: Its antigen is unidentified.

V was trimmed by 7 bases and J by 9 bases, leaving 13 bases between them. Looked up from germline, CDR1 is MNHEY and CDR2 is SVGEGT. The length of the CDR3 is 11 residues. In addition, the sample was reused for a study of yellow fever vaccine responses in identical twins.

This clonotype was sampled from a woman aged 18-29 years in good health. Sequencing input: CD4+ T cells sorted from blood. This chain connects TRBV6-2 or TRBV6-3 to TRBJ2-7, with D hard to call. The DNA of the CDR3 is TGTGCCAGCAAGGACGGCCTAAGGCAGTACTTC. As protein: CASKDGLRQYF.